The source of this T cell receptor beta chain is a study of T cells in Graves' hyperthyroidism and ophthalmopathy. Whole-study results and caveats: Most expanded thyroid clonotypes above 0.001 also appeared in blood. Prediction of ophthalmopathy progression came a median around 7.1 months pre-onset.

Those patients with uncontrolled infection, other autoimmune disease, pregnancy or lactation were excluded. PBMCs were sourced from more than 7.5 ml fresh peripheral blood. Trimming took off 7 bases at V and 8 bases at J, with 12 bases between the two ends. Germline V lookup: CDR1 SNHLY, CDR2 FYNNEI. This CDR3 spans 12 amino acids. Researchers amplified the TCR beta CDR3 regions from RNA transcripts. First-round RT-PCR of the TCR CDR3 relied on the HTBI primer set. TCRdb reprocessed the multiplex PCR reads via MiXCR and lists one record per CDR3 protein. The data show a few hundred thousand distinct CDR3 sequences, approximately 16% seen once. The sample holds many counts of this clonotype. The antigen is unknown.

The TCR comes from a woman between 45 and 65 years old with Graves' hyperthyroidism that later progressed to Graves' ophthalmopathy. Sequenced material: blood. The V and J genes are TRBV2 and TRBJ2-1; possibly TRBD1 for D (6 bases). CDR3: CASTGEGDEQFF. In DNA form, the CDR3 reads TGTGCCAGCACTGGAGAGGGGGATGAGCAGTTCTTC. The whole variable domain, remainder taken from reference TRBV2 and TRBJ2-1, is EPEVTQTPSHQVTQMGQEVILRCVPISNHLYFYWYRQILGQKVEFLVSFYNNEISEKSEIFDDQFSVERPDGSNFTLKIRSTKLEDSAMYFCASTGEGDEQFFGPGTRLTVL.